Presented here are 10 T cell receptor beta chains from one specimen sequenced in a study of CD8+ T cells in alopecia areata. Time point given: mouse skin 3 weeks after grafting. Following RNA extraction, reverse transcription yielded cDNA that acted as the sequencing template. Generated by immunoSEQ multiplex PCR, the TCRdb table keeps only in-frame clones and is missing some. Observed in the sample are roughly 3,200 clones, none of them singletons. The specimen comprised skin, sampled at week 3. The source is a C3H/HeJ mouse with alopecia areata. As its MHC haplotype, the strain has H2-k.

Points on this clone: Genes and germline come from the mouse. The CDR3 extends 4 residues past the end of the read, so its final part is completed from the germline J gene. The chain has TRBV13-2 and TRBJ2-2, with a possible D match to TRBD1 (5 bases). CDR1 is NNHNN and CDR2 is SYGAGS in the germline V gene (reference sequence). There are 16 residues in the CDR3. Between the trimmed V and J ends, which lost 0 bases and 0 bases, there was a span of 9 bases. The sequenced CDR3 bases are TGTGCCAGCGGTGATGCAGGGCAGACAAACACCGGG. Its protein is CASGDAGQTNTG. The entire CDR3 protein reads CASGDAGQTNTGQLYF.

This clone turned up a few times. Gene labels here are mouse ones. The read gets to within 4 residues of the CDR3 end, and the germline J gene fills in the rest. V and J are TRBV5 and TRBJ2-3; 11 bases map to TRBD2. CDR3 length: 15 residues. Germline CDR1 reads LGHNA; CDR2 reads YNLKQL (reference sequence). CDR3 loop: CASSQTGTGGETLYF. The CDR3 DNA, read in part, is TGTGCCAGCAGCCAAACCGGGACTGGGGGAGAA.

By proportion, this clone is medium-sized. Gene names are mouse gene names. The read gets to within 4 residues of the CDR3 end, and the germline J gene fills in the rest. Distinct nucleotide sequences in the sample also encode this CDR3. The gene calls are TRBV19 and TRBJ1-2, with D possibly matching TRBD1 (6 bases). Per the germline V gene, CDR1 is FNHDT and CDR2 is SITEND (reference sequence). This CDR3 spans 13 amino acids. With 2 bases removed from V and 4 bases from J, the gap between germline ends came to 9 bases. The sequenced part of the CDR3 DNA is TGTGCCAGCAGTATCAGGGGAGGCTCC. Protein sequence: CASSIRGGS. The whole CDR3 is CASSIRGGSDYTF. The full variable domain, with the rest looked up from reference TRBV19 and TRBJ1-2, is GGIITQTPKFLIGQEGQKLTLKCQQNFNHDTMYWYRQDSGKGLRLIYYSITENDLQKGDLSEGYDASREKKSSFSLTVTSAQKNEMAVFLCASSIRGGSDYTFGSGTRLLVI.

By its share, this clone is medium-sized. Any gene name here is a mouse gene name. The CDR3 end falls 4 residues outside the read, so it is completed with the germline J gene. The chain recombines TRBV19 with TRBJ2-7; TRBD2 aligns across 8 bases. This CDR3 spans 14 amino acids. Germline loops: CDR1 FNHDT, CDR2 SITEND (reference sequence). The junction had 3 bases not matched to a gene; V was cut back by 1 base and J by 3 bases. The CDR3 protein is CASSIPDWGYEQYF. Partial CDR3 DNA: TGTGCCAGCAGTATACCCGACTGGGGCTAT.

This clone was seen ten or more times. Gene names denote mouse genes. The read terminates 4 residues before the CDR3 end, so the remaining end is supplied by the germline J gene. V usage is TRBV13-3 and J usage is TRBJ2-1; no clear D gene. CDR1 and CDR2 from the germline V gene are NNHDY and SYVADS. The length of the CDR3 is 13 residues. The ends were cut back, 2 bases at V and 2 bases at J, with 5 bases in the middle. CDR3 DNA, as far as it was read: TGTGCCAGCAGTGACTGGTACTATGCT. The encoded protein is CASSDWYYA. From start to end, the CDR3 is CASSDWYYAEQFF.

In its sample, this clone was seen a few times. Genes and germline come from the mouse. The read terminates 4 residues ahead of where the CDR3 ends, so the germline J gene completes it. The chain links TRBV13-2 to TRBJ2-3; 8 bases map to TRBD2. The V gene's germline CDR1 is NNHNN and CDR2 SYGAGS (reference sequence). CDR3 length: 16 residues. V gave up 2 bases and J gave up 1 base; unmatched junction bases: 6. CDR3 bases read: TGTGCCAGCGGTGACGACTGGGGAGAGGGTGCAGAA. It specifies CASGDDWGEGAE. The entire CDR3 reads CASGDDWGEGAETLYF.

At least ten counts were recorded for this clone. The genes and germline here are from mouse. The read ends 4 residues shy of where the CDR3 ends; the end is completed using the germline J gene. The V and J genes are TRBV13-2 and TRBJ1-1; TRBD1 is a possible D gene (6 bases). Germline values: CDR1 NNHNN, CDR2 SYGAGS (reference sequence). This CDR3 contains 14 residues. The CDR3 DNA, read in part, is TGTGCCAGCGGTGAGGACTGGGGGGGCGGA. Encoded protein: CASGEDWGGG. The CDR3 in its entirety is CASGEDWGGGEVFF.

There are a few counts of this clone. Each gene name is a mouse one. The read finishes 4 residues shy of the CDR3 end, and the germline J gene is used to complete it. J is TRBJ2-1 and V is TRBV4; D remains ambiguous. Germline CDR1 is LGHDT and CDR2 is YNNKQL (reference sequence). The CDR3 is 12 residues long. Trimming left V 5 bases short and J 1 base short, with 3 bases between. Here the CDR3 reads CASSTNYAEQFF. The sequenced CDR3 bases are TGTGCCAGCAGCACAAACTATGCT. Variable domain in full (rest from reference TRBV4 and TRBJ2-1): ETAVFQTPNYHVTQVGNEVSFNCKQTLGHDTMYWYKQDSKKLLKIMFSYNNKQLIVNETVPRRFSPQSSDKAHLNLRIKSVEPEDSAVYLCASSTNYAEQFFGPGTRLTVL.

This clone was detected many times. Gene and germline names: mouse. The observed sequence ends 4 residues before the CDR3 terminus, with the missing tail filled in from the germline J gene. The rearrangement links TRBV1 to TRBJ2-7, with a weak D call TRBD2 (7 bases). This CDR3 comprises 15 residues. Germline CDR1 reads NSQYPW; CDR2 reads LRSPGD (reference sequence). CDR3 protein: CTCSADVGGGYEQYF. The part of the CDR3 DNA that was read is TGCACCTGCAGTGCAGATGTGGGGGGCGGGTAT.

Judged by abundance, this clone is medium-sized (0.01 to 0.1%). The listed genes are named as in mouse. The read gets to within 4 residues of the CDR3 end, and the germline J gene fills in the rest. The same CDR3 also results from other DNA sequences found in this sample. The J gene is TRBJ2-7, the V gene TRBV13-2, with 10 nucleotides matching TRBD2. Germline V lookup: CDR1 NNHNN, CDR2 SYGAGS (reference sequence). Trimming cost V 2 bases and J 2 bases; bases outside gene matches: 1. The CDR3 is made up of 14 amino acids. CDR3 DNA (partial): TGTGCCAGCGGTGACTGGGGGGGCCCCTAT. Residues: CASGDWGGPY. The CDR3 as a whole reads CASGDWGGPYEQYF.